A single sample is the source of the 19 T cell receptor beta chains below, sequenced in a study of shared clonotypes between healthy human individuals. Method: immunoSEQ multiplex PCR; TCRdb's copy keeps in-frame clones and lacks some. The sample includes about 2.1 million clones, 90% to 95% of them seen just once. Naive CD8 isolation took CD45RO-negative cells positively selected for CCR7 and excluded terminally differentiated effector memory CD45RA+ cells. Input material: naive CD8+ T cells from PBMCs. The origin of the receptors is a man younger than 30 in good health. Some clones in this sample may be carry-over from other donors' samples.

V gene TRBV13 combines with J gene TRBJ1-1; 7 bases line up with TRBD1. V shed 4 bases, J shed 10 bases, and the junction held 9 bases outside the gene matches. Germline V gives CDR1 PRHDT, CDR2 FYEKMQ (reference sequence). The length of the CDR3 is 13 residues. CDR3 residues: CASSSRGSGGAFF. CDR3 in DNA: TGTGCCAGCAGCTCAAGAGGCTCAGGGGGAGCTTTCTTT.

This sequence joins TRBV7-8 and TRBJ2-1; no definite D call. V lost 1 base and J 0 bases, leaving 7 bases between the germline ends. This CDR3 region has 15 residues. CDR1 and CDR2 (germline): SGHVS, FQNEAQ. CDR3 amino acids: CASSLEADSYNEQFF. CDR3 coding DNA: TGTGCCAGCAGCTTAGAGGCGGACTCCTACAATGAGCAGTTCTTC.

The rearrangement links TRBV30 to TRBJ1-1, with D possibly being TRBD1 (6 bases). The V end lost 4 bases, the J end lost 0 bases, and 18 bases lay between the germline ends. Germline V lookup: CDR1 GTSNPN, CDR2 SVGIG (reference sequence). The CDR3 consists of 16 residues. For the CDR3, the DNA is TGTGCCTGGACCGAAAGGGGGACAACCATGAACACTGAAGCTTTCTTT. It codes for CAWTERGTTMNTEAFF.

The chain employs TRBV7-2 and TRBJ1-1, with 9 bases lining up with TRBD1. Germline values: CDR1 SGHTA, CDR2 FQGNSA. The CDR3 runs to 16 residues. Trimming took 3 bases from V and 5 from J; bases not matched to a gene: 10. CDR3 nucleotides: TGTGCCAGCAGCTTCCCAAAGCCCGACAGGGGGACTGAAGCTTTCTTT. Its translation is CASSFPKPDRGTEAFF.

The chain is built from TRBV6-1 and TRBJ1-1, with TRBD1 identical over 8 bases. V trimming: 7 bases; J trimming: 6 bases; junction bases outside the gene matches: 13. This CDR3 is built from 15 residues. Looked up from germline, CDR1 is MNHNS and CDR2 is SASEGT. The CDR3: CASNPHRGVKSEAFF. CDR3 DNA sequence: TGTGCCAGCAACCCCCACAGGGGGGTAAAATCTGAAGCTTTCTTT.

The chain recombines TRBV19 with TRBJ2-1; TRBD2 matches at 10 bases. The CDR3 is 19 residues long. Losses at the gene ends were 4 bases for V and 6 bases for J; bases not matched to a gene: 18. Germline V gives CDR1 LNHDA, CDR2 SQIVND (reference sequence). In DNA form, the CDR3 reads TGTGCCAGTAGTAACCTCGCCCACACTAGCGGGATACCTGGCAATGAGCAGTTCTTC. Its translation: CASSNLAHTSGIPGNEQFF.

CDR3 protein: CASSLDGWPYEQYF. CDR3 coding DNA: TGTGCCAGCAGCTTAGACGGATGGCCCTACGAGCAGTACTTC. The chain employs TRBV5-5 and TRBJ2-7; no definite D call. CDR1 SGHKS and CDR2 YYEKEE come from the germline V gene (reference sequence). V was cut by 2 bases and J by 2 bases, with 11 bases left in between. This CDR3 is built from 14 residues.

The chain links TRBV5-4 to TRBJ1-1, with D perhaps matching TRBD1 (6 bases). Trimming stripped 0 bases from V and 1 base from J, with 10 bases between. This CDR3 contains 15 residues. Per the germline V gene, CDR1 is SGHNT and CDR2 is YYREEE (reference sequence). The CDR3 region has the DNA TGTGCCAGCAGCTTGGACAGGGTTACGAACACTGAAGCTTTCTTT. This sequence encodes CASSLDRVTNTEAFF.

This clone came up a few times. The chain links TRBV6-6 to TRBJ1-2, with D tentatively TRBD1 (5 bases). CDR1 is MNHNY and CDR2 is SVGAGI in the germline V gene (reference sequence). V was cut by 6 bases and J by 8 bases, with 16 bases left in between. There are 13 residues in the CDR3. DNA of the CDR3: TGTGCCAGCAGCGCAGGGACCGGAGTCGGCTACACCTTC. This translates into CASSAGTGVGYTF.

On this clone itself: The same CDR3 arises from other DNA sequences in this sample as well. CDR3 sequence reads: CASSLYETQYF. The CDR3 DNA sequence: TGTGCCAGCAGTTTATACGAGACCCAGTACTTC. V gene TRBV28 combines with J gene TRBJ2-5; D unresolved. CDR1 and CDR2 (germline): MDHEN, SYDVKM. Trimming took off 1 base at V and 5 bases at J, with 2 bases between the two ends. The CDR3 length is 11 residues.

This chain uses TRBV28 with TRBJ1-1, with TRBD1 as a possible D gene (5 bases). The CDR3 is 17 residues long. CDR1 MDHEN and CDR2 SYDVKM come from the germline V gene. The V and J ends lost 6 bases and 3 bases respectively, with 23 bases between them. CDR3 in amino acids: CASSLPVTGMGDTEAFF. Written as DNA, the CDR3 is TGTGCCAGCAGCTTACCCGTGACGGGGATGGGGGACACTGAAGCTTTCTTT.

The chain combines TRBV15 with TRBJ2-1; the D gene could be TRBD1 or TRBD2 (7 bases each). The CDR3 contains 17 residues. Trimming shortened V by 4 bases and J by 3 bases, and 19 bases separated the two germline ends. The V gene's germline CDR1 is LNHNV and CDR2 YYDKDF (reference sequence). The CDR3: CATSNPGGELVYNEQFF. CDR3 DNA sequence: TGTGCCACCAGCAACCCAGGGGGGGAACTTGTCTACAATGAGCAGTTCTTC.

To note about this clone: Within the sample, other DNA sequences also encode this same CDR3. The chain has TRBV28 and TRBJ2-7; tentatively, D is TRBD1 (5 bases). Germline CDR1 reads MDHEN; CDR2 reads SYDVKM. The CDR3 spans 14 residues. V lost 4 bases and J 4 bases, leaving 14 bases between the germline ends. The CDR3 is CASSSTGGLYEQYF. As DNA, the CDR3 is TGTGCCAGCAGTTCTACAGGTGGGTTATACGAGCAGTACTTC.

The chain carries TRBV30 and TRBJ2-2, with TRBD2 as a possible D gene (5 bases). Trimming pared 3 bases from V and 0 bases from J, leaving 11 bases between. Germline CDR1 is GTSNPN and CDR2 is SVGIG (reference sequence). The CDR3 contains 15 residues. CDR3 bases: TGTGCCTGGAGCGGGAACTCCGCGAACACCGGGGAGCTGTTTTTT. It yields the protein CAWSGNSANTGELFF.

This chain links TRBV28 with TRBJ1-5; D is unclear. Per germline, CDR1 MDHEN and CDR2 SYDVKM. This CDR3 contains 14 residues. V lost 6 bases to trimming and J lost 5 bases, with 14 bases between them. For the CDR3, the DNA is TGTGCCAGCAGCTCCCCCGGGTCCTATCAGCCCCAGCATTTT. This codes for CASSSPGSYQPQHF.

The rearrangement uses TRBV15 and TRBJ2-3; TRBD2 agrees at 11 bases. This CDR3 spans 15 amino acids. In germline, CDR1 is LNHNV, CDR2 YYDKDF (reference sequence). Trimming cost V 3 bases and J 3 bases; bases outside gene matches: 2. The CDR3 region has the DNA TGTGCCACCAGCAGCACTAGCGGGAGAACAGATACGCAGTATTTT. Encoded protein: CATSSTSGRTDTQYF.

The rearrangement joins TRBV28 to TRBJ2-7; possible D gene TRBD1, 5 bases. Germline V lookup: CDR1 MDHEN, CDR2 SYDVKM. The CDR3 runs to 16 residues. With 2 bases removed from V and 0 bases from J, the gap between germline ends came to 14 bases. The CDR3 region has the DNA TGTGCCAGCAGTTTACCCAGGACATCAAGCTCCTACGAGCAGTACTTC. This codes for CASSLPRTSSSYEQYF.

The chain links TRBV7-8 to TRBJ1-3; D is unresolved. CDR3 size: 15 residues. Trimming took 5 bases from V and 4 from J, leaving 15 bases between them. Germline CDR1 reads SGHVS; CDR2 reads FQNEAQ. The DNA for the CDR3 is TGTGCCAGCAGCCCCTACATTGTGGTAGGAAACACCATATATTTT. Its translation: CASSPYIVVGNTIYF.

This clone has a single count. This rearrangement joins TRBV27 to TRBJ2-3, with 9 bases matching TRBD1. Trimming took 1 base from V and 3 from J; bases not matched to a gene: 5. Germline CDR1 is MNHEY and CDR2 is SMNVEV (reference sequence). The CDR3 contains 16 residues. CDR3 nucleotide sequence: TGTGCCAGCAGTTTATTGGGGACAGGGAGAACAGATACGCAGTATTTT. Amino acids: CASSLLGTGRTDTQYF.